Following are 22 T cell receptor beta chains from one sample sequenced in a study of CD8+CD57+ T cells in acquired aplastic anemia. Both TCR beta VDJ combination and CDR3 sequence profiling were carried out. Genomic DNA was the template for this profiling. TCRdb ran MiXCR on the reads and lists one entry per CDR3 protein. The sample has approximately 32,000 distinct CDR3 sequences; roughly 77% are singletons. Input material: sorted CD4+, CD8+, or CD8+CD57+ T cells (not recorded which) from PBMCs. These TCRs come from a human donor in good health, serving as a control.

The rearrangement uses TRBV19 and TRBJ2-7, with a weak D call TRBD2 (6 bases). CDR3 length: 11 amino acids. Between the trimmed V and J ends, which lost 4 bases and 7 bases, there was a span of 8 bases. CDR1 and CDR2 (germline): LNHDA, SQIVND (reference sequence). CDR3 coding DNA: TGTGCCAGTAGTAGCGCGGGGGAGCAGTACTTC. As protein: CASSSAGEQYF.

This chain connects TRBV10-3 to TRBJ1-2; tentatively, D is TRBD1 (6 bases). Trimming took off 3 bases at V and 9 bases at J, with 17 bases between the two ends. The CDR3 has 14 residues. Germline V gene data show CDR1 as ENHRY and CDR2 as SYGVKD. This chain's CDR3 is CAISEGAGTSRYTF. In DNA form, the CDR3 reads TGTGCCATCAGTGAAGGGGCCGGGACATCACGCTACACCTTC.

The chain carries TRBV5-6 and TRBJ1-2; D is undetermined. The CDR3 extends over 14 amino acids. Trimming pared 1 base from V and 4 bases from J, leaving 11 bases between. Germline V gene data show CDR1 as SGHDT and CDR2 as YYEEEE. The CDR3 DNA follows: TGTGCCAGCAGCTTGAGGCAGGTCTCCTATGGCTACACCTTC. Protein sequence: CASSLRQVSYGYTF.

The DNA for the CDR3 is TGTGCCAGCAGTGCCCGTAGGGAGTTGTGGATATCAGTGAGTCATAACTATGGCTACACCTTC. Its protein is CASSARRELWISVSHNYGYTF. The chain employs TRBV2 and TRBJ1-2, with no clear D. The CDR3 has 21 amino acids. Germline loops: CDR1 SNHLY, CDR2 FYNNEI. The V and J ends lost 4 bases and 1 base respectively, with 31 bases between them.

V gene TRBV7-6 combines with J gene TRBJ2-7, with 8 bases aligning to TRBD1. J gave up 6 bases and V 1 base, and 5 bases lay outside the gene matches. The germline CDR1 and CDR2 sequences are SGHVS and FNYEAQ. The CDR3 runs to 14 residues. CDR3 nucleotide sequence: TGTGCCAGCAGCTTAGGGACAGGGCAAGGCGAGCAGTACTTC. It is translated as CASSLGTGQGEQYF.

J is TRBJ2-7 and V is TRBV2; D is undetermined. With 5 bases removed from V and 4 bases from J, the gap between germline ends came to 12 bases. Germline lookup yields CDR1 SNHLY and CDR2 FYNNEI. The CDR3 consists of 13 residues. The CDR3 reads CASSLDGTYEQYF. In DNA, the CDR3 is TGTGCCAGCAGTTTAGATGGCACGTACGAGCAGTACTTC.

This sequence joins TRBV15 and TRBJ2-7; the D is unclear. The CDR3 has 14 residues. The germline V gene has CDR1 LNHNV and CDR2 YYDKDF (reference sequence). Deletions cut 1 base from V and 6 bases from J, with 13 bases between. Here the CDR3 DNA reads TGTGCCACCAGCAGAGGGTCATCGGTAGGCGAGCAGTACTTC. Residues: CATSRGSSVGEQYF.

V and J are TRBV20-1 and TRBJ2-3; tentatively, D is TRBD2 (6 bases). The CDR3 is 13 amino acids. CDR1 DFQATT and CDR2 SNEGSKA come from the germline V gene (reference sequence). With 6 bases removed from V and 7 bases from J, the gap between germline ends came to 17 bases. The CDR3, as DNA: TGCAGTGCGGTGGAGGGTTTGACATATACGCAGTATTTT. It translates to CSAVEGLTYTQYF.

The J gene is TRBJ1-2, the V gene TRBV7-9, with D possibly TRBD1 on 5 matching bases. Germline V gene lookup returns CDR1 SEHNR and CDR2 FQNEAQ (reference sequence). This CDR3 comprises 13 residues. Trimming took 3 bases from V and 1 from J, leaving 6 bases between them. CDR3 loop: CASSLGDNYGYTF. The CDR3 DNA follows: TGTGCCAGCAGCTTGGGGGATAACTATGGCTACACCTTC.

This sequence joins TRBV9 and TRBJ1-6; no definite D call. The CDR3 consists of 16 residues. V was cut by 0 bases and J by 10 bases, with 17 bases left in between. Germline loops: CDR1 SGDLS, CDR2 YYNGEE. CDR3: CASSVGPGGSGSPLHF. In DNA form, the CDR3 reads TGTGCCAGCAGCGTAGGCCCCGGAGGTTCGGGATCACCCCTCCACTTT.

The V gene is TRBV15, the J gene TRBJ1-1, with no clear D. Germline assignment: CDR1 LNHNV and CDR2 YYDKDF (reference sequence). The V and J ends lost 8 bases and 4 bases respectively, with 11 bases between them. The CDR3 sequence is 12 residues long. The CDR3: CATSLRLTEAFF. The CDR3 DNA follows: TGTGCCACCTCGCTCAGGCTCACTGAAGCTTTCTTT.

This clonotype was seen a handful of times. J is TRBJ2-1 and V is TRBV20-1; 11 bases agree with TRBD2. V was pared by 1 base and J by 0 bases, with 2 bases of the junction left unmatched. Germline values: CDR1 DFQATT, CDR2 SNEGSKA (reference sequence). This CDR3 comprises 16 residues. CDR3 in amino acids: CSARVAGGFSYNEQFF. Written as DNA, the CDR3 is TGCAGTGCTAGAGTAGCGGGAGGGTTCTCCTACAATGAGCAGTTCTTC.

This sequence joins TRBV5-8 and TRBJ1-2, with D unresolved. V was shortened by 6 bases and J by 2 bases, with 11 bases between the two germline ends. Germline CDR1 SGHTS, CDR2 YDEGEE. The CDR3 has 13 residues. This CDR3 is CASNTRTNYGYTF. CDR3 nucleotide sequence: TGTGCCAGCAACACCAGGACCAACTATGGCTACACCTTC.

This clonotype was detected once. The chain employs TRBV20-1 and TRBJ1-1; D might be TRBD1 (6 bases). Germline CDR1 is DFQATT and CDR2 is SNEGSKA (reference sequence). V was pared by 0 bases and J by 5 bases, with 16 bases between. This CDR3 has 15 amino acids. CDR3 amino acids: CSARDPGQFGTEAFF. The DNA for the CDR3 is TGCAGTGCTAGAGATCCCGGACAGTTTGGTACTGAAGCTTTCTTT.

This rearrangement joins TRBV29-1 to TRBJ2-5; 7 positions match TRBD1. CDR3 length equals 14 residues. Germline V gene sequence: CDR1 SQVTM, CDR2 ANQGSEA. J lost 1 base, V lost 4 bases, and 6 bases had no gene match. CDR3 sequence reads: CSVGSGTVQETQYF. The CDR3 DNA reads TGCAGCGTTGGGTCCGGGACAGTCCAAGAGACCCAGTACTTC.

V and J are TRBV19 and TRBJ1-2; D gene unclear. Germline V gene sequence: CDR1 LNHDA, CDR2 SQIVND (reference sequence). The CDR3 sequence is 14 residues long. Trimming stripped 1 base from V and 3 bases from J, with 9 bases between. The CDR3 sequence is CASSIVVADYGYTF. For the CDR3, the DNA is TGTGCCAGTAGTATAGTTGTCGCAGACTATGGCTACACCTTC.

CDR3 loop: CASSGGYIYEQYF. CDR3 DNA sequence: TGTGCCAGCAGTGGGGGGTACATCTACGAGCAGTACTTC. This chain joins TRBV2 and TRBJ2-7, with D perhaps TRBD1 or TRBD2 (5 bases each). Germline CDR1 SNHLY, CDR2 FYNNEI. This CDR3 has 13 residues. V lost 4 bases to trimming and J lost 3 bases, with 10 bases between them.

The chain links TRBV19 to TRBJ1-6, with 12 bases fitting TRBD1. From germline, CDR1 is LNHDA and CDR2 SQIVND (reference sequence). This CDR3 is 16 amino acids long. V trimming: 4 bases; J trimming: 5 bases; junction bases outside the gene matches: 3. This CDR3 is CASSKGQGANNSPLHF. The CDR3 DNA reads TGTGCCAGTAGTAAGGGACAGGGGGCGAATAATTCACCCCTCCACTTT. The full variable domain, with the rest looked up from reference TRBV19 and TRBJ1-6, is DGGITQSPKYLFRKEGQNVTLSCEQNLNHDAMYWYRQDPGQGLRLIYYSQIVNDFQKGDIAEGYSVSREKKESFPLTVTSAQKNPTAFYLCASSKGQGANNSPLHFGNGTRLTVT.

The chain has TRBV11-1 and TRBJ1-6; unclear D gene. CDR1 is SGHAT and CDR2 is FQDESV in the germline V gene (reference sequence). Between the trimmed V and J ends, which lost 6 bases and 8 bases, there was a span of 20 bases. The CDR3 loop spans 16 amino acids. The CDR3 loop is CASSWVTGTAHSPLHF. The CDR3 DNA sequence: TGTGCCAGCAGTTGGGTGACGGGCACGGCGCATTCACCCCTCCACTTT.

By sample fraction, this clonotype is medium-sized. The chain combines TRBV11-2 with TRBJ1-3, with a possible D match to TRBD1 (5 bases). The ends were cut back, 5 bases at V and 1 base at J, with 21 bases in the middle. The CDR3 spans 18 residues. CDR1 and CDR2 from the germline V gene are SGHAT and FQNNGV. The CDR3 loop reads CASSLTTLAGPSGNTIYF. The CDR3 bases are TGTGCCAGCAGCCTGACTACGTTGGCGGGGCCGTCTGGAAACACCATATATTTT. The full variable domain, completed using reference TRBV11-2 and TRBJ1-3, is EAGVAQSPRYKIIEKRQSVAFWCNPISGHATLYWYQQILGQGPKLLIQFQNNGVVDDSQLPKDRFSAERLKGVDSTLKIQPAKLEDSAVYLCASSLTTLAGPSGNTIYFGEGSWLTVV.

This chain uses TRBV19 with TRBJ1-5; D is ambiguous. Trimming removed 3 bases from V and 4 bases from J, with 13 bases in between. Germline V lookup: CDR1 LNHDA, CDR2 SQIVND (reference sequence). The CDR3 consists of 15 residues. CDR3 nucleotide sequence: TGTGCCAGTAGTATTCGATCGGCAGAAAATCAGCCCCAGCATTTT. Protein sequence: CASSIRSAENQPQHF.

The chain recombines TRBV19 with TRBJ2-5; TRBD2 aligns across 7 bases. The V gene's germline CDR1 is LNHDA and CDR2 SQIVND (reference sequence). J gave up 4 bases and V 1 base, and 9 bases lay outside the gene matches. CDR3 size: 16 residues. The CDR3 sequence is CASSIAGTTSGETQYF. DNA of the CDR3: TGTGCCAGTAGTATAGCGGGGACTACCTCAGGAGAGACCCAGTACTTC.